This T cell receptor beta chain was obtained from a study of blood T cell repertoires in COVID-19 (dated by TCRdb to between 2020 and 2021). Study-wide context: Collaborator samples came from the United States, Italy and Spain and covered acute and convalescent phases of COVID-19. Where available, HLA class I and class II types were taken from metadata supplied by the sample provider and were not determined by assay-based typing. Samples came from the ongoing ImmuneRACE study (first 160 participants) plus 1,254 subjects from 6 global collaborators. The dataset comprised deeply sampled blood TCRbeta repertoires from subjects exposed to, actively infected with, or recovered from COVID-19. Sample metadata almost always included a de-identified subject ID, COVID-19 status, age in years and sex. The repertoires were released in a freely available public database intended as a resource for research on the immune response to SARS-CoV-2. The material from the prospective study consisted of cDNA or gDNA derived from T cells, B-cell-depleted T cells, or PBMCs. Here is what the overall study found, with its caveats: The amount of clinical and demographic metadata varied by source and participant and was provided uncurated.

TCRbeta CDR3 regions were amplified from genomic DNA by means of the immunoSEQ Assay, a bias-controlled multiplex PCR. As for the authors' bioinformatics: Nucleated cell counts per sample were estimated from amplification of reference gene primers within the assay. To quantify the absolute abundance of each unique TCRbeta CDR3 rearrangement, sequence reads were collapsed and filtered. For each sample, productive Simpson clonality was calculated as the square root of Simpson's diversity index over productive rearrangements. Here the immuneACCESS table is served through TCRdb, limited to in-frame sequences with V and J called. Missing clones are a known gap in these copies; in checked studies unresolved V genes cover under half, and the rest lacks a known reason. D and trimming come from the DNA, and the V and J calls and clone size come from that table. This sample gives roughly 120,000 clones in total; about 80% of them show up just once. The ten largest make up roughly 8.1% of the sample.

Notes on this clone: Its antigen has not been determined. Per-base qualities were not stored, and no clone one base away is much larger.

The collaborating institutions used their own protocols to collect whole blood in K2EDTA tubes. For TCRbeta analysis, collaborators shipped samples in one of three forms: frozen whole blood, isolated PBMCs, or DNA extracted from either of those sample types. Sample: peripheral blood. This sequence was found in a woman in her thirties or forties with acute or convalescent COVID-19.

The CDR3 amino acid sequence is: CASSEQGQSYEQYF. The nucleotides are TGTGCCAGCAGTGAACAGGGACAATCCTACGAGCAGTACTTC. The chain is assembled from TRBV2 and TRBJ2-7; 6 matching bases give a weak D call of TRBD1. The germline V gene sets CDR1 to SNHLY and CDR2 to FYNNEI. V is pared back by 2 bases and J by 1 base, with 9 bases lying between the germline termini. The CDR3 measures 14 amino acids from cysteine to phenylalanine. The entry retains the CDR3 DNA only, 42 bases that are in frame from base 1.